The rows below give T cell receptor beta chains drawn from one sample of a study of healthy donors' naive CD4 and CD8 T cells. TCRdb independently ran MiXCR on the reads; one entry per CDR3 protein. In the table there are roughly 200,000 distinct CDR3 sequences, 65% to 75% of which are singletons. Specimen: naive CD4+ and CD8+ T cells sorted from blood, pooled from several donors. The receptors originated from a pool of human donors in good health; the sample pools cells from several healthy donors. Each CDR3 is given with its conserved first and last residue. For some rows the clone size is stated as once, few or many, or as a class when expanded; others skip it.

size: few
V: TRBV29-1
J: TRBJ1-2
CDR3: CSAKPSTNYGYTF

size: few
V: TRBV29-1
J: TRBJ2-3
CDR3: CSGAGPRTDTQYF

size: NA
V: TRBV6-5
J: TRBJ1-1
CDR3: CASSYSGTGQAFF

size: NA
V: TRBV29-1
J: TRBJ2-3
CDR3: CSVTGDTQYF

size: NA
V: TRBV30
J: TRBJ2-7
CDR3: CAWSTGTGYEQYF

size: NA
V: TRBV18
J: TRBJ1-1
CDR3: CASSPGAAEAFF

size: NA
V: TRBV29-1
J: TRBJ2-1
CDR3: CSVDPEEGRSYNEQFF

size: once
V: TRBV21-1
J: TRBJ1-2
CDR3: CASSINYGYTF

size: NA
V: TRBV10-3
J: TRBJ2-6
CDR3: CAIRAGTGAGANVLTF

size: few
V: TRBV27
J: TRBJ2-1
CDR3: CASSLLAPHRGQFF

size: once
V: TRBV20-1
J: TRBJ2-1
CDR3: CSLTSGSNEQFF

size: NA
V: TRBV5-4
J: TRBJ2-3
CDR3: CASSSGTLITDTQYF

size: NA
V: TRBV29-1
J: TRBJ1-2
CDR3: CSAGADYGYTF

size: NA
V: TRBV4-2
J: TRBJ2-7
CDR3: CASSQARTYGSYEQYF

size: NA
V: TRBV30
J: TRBJ1-3
CDR3: CAWGRGRYGNTIYF

size: NA
V: TRBV27
J: TRBJ2-5
CDR3: CASSSPGVWETQYF

size: once
V: TRBV6-6
J: TRBJ1-1
CDR3: CASSWGQGRDTEAFF

size: NA
V: TRBV19
J: TRBJ2-3
CDR3: CASSPDAWLTGTDTQYF

size: NA
V: TRBV29-1
J: TRBJ2-1
CDR3: CSVPVGLNYNEQFF

size: NA
V: TRBV6-5
J: TRBJ2-1
CDR3: CASSASGRNNEQFF

size: NA
V: TRBV27
J: TRBJ2-7
CDR3: CASSLWSTGVALNF

size: NA
V: TRBV29-1
J: TRBJ1-1
CDR3: CSVERKGTEAFF

size: NA
V: TRBV29-1
J: TRBJ2-1
CDR3: CSVEGRGPYNEQFF

size: NA
V: TRBV30
J: TRBJ1-6
CDR3: CAWSEGGALHF

size: NA
V: TRBV4-3
J: TRBJ2-1
CDR3: CASSPGTSGSSYNEQFF

size: NA
V: TRBV19
J: TRBJ2-1
CDR3: CASSIGGAALYNEQFF

size: NA
V: TRBV19
J: TRBJ1-5
CDR3: CASSGGSVGNQPQHF

size: once
V: TRBV20-1
J: TRBJ1-6
CDR3: CSARTASSYNSPLHF

size: NA
V: TRBV6-6
J: TRBJ1-1
CDR3: CASSYFTGTNTEAFF

size: NA
V: TRBV29-1
J: TRBJ1-2
CDR3: CSTGRVDDGYTF

size: few
V: TRBV27
J: TRBJ1-1
CDR3: CASTQGGYDSEAFF

size: NA
V: TRBV29-1
J: TRBJ2-1
CDR3: CSVEMGRPPWFF

size: NA
V: TRBV27
J: TRBJ1-1
CDR3: CASTDMTSLEAFF

size: NA
V: TRBV5-6
J: TRBJ1-5
CDR3: CASSAGGWSNQPQHF

size: NA
V: TRBV12-3/TRBV12-4
J: TRBJ2-1
CDR3: CASSIWIGQGHNEQFF

size: NA
V: TRBV29-1
J: TRBJ1-1
CDR3: CSAASPGTNTEAFF

size: NA
V: TRBV29-1
J: TRBJ2-2
CDR3: CSTRTGSTGELFF